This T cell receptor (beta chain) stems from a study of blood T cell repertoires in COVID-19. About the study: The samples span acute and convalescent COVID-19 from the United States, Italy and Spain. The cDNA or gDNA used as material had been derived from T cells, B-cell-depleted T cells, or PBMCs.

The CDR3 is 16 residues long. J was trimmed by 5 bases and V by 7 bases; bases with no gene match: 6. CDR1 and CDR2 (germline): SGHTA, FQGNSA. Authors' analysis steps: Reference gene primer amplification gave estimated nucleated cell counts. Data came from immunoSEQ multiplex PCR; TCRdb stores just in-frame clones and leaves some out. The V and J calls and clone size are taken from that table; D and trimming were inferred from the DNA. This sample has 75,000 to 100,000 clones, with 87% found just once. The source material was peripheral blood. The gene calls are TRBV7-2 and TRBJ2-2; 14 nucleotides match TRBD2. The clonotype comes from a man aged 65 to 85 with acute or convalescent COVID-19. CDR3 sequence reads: CASKEGLAGATGELFF. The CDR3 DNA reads TGTGCCAGCAAAGAGGGACTAGCGGGGGCGACCGGGGAGCTGTTTTTT.